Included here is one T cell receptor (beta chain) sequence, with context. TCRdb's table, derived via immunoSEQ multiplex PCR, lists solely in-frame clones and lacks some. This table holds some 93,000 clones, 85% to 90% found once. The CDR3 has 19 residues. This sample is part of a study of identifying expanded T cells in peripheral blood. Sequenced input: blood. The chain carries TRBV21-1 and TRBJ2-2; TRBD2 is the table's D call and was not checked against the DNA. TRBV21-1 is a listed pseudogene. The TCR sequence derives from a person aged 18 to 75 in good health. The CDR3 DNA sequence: TGTGCCAGCAGCAAACTAGCGGGAGGTCAACCAGGGAGTAGCGGGGAGCTGTTTTTT. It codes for CASSKLAGGQPGSSGELFF.